A single sample is the source of the 7 T cell receptor beta chains below, sequenced in a study of blood T cell repertoires in COVID-19. Clones were sequenced by immunoSEQ multiplex PCR, and TCRdb holds only the in-frame ones, with some missing. The sample yields 200,000 to 250,000 clones, 88% seen once. The sequencing input was PBMCs or T cells enriched from blood (not recorded which). Every receptor here comes from a woman younger than 45 who had recovered from COVID-19.

The V and J genes are TRBV2 and TRBJ2-1; TRBD2 agrees at 13 bases. Germline loops: CDR1 SNHLY, CDR2 FYNNEI. V lost 8 bases to trimming and J lost 4 bases; unmatched junction nucleotides: 5. The CDR3 sequence is 15 residues long. The CDR3 region is CASLEGLAGYNEQFF. CDR3 DNA: TGTGCCAGCCTGGAGGGACTAGCGGGGTACAATGAGCAGTTCTTC.

The rearrangement uses TRBV4-2 and TRBJ1-1; D remains unclear. Trimming took off 0 bases at V and 0 bases at J, with 8 bases between the two ends. The CDR3 runs 15 residues. The germline V gene encodes CDR1 LGHNA and CDR2 YNFKEQ. The CDR3 sequence: CASSQDGRLNTEAFF. In nucleotides, the CDR3 is TGTGCCAGCAGCCAAGATGGCAGGCTGAACACTGAAGCTTTCTTT.

The chain combines TRBV9 with TRBJ2-5; 7 nucleotides match TRBD1. The J segment lost 4 bases and the V segment lost 3 bases, leaving 18 bases of the junction unmatched. Germline V gives CDR1 SGDLS, CDR2 YYNGEE. The CDR3 has 18 amino acids. The CDR3 nucleotides read TGTGCCAGCAGCGCAAAACAGGGGACGCCGGCCAGGGGAGAGACCCAGTACTTC. This translates into CASSAKQGTPARGETQYF.

The genes are TRBV27 and TRBJ2-3, with 9 nucleotides matching TRBD2. Germline CDR1 MNHEY, CDR2 SMNVEV (reference sequence). Trimming at V came to 1 base and at J to 0 bases, leaving 5 bases not matched to a gene. This CDR3 is built from 17 residues. CDR3 residues: CASSLYSGGFSTDTQYF. As DNA, the CDR3 is TGTGCCAGCAGTTTATATAGCGGGGGTTTCAGCACAGATACGCAGTATTTT.

This sequence joins TRBV5-5 and TRBJ1-1, with 7 positions matching TRBD1. Germline trimming cut 4 bases from V and 2 bases from J; bases unmatched to any gene: 5. Looked up from germline, CDR1 is SGHKS and CDR2 is YYEKEE (reference sequence). The CDR3 runs to 14 residues. The CDR3 nucleotides are TGTGCCAGCAGCGGAGACAGGGCCAACACTGAAGCTTTCTTT. Translated, it gives CASSGDRANTEAFF.

The chain uses TRBV14 and TRBJ1-2; D is perhaps TRBD1 (6 bases). CDR3 length equals 15 residues. CDR1 and CDR2 (germline): SGHDN, FVKESK. Trimming cost V 4 bases and J 1 base, with 13 bases left between them. The CDR3 DNA sequence: TGTGCCAGCAGCCCACAGGGAGGGGGTAACTATGGCTACACCTTC. This encodes CASSPQGGGNYGYTF.

This chain uses TRBV7-2 with TRBJ2-3; 14 nucleotides line up with TRBD2. CDR3 length equals 18 residues. The V segment lost 1 base and the J segment 1 base; nucleotides outside the gene matches: 4. Germline V gives CDR1 SGHTA, CDR2 FQGNSA. In nucleotides, the CDR3 is TGTGCCAGCAGCTTAGTGACTAGCGGGGGGGCGGGCACAGATACGCAGTATTTT. Amino acid sequence: CASSLVTSGGAGTDTQYF.